A selection of T cell receptor beta chains follows, all from one sample in a study of breast tumors, draining lymph nodes, adjacent tissues. From the multiplex PCR reads, TCRdb called clonotypes with MiXCR, one entry per CDR3 protein. The repertoire holds 200,000 or so distinct CDR3 sequences, with approximately 30% as singletons. Sequencing input: axillary lymph node tissue. The receptors stem from a female donor with breast cancer. Some clones in this sample may be carry-over from other donors' samples. Both conserved end residues are part of each CDR3. The D gene is left open where the match is weak. A clone size is listed for some rows: how often the clone was seen (once, few, many), or a class if it is expanded.

D,size,V,J,CDR3,DNA
-,many,TRBV20-1,TRBJ2-3,CSARETSGKYTQYF,TGCAGTGCTAGAGAGACTAGTGGAAAATATACGCAGTATTTT
TRBD2,many,TRBV4-1,TRBJ2-5,CASSQAAGGRETQYF,TGCGCCAGCAGCCAAGCAGCGGGGGGGCGAGAGACCCAGTACTTC
TRBD1,-,TRBV9,TRBJ1-3,CASSVGQGPHSGNTIYF,TGTGCCAGCAGCGTAGGACAGGGCCCCCACTCTGGAAACACCATATATTTT
-,-,TRBV5-8,TRBJ2-6,CASSLWASSVGSGANVLTF,TGTGCCAGCAGCTTGTGGGCGTCGTCAGTGGGCTCTGGGGCCAACGTCCTGACTTTC
TRBD2,-,TRBV6-5,TRBJ2-7,CAIGPSGSYEQYF,TGTGCCATCGGTCCTAGCGGGAGCTACGAGCAGTACTTC
TRBD1,many,TRBV10-1,TRBJ2-3,CASSPGTGVDTQYF,TGCGCCAGCAGCCCCGGGACAGGGGTAGATACGCAGTATTTT
-,many,TRBV5-1,TRBJ2-6,CASSLGFGGAGANVLTF,TGCGCCAGCAGCCTGGGGTTTGGGGGCGCTGGGGCCAACGTCCTGACTTTC
-,many,TRBV4-3,TRBJ2-3,CASSPGQGTDTQYF,TGCGCCAGCAGCCCCGGTCAAGGCACAGATACGCAGTATTTT
-,many,TRBV7-9,TRBJ1-2,CASSMGGIYGYTF,TGTGCCAGCAGTATGGGAGGGATCTATGGCTACACCTTC
-,many,TRBV11-1,TRBJ2-1,CASLGLGNEQFF,TGTGCCAGCTTGGGGCTTGGCAATGAGCAGTTCTTC
-,-,TRBV5-5,TRBJ2-3,CASTGSGPADTQYF,TGTGCCAGCACAGGGTCAGGTCCGGCAGATACGCAGTATTTT
-,-,TRBV29-1,TRBJ2-6,CSVVYYLGEDSTAGANVLTF,TGCAGCGTTGTTTACTACTTAGGGGAGGATTCTACAGCTGGGGCCAACGTCCTGACTTTC
TRBD1,many,TRBV6-4,TRBJ2-3,CASSDGTGTDTQYF,TGTGCCAGCAGTGACGGGACAGGCACAGATACGCAGTATTTT
-,-,TRBV6-4,TRBJ2-5,CASSRSGKKETQYF,TGTGCCAGCAGCCGATCCGGGAAGAAAGAGACCCAGTACTTC
TRBD2,-,TRBV27,TRBJ2-3,CASRTSGRGYTQYF,TGTGCCAGCAGGACTAGCGGGAGAGGGTATACGCAGTATTTT
-,many,TRBV7-6,TRBJ2-2,CASSLVSTGELFF,TGTGCCAGCAGCTTAGTATCGACCGGGGAGCTGTTTTTT
-,once,TRBV7-9,TRBJ1-1,CASSLGGTGRGTEAFF,TGTGCCAGCAGCTTAGGAGGAACAGGGAGGGGAACTGAAGCTTTCTTT
TRBD1,-,TRBV6-2/TRBV6-3,TRBJ2-1,CASSRWVRTGIHEQFF,TGTGCCAGCAGCCGTTGGGTAAGGACAGGCATCCATGAGCAGTTCTTC
-,many,TRBV7-3,TRBJ2-3,CASSRYLTDTQYF,TGTGCCAGCAGCCGGTACCTCACAGATACGCAGTATTTT
-,many,TRBV20-1,TRBJ1-2,CSAIGRDYGYTF,TGCAGTGCTATCGGGAGGGACTATGGCTACACCTTC
-,few,TRBV5-4,TRBJ1-2,CASSLGGGLKAFEVNYGYTF,TGTGCCAGCAGCTTGGGTGGGGGTTTAAAGGCCTTTGAGGTGAACTATGGCTACACCTTC
-,many,TRBV29-1,TRBJ2-7,CSVETPTEQYF,TGCAGCGTTGAAACCCCCACCGAGCAGTACTTC
-,many,TRBV5-4,TRBJ1-4,CASSSTDSTNEKLFF,TGTGCCAGCAGCTCGACAGATTCAACTAATGAAAAACTGTTTTTT
TRBD2,-,TRBV7-4,TRBJ2-2,CASSLGLASGVGYTGELFF,TGTGCCAGCAGCCTAGGACTAGCCTCGGGAGTGGGGTACACCGGGGAGCTGTTTTTT
TRBD1,-,TRBV9,TRBJ2-3,CASSVWGQGERKQYF,TGTGCCAGCAGCGTATGGGGACAGGGCGAGCGAAAGCAGTATTTT
-,many,TRBV5-1,TRBJ2-3,CASSLGAGSTDTQYF,TGCGCCAGCAGCTTGGGCGCCGGCAGCACAGATACGCAGTATTTT
-,many,TRBV28,TRBJ1-5,CASSSPGLGNQPQHF,TGTGCCAGCAGTTCACCGGGACTAGGGAATCAGCCCCAGCATTTT
TRBD2,-,TRBV20-1,TRBJ2-5,CSARKGLAGGQETQYF,TGCAGTGCTAGGAAGGGACTAGCGGGGGGCCAAGAGACCCAGTACTTC
-,many,TRBV24-1,TRBJ1-2,CANYGYTF,TGTGCTAACTATGGCTACACCTTC
-,many,TRBV7-2,TRBJ1-3,CASRRGDRNTIYF,TGTGCCAGCCGGCGGGGGGATAGAAACACCATATATTTT
-,many,TRBV5-5,TRBJ2-2,CASSLGPMSGELFF,TGTGCCAGCAGCTTGGGACCTATGAGCGGGGAGCTGTTTTTT
TRBD2,-,TRBV3-1,TRBJ2-3,CASCKMALAGDTQYF,TGTGCCAGCTGCAAAATGGCCCTAGCGGGTGATACGCAGTATTTT
-,many,TRBV7-3,TRBJ2-6,CASSFVATGANVLTF,TGTGCCAGCAGCTTTGTAGCCACTGGGGCCAACGTCCTGACTTTC
-,-,TRBV9,TRBJ1-3,CASSQADGGGFAGNTIYF,TGTGCCAGCAGCCAGGCGGATGGGGGGGGCTTTGCTGGAAACACCATATATTTT
TRBD1,many,TRBV3-1,TRBJ2-1,CASTPQDRRHNEQFF,TGTGCCAGCACCCCTCAGGACAGGCGTCACAATGAGCAGTTCTTC
-,-,TRBV4-1,TRBJ2-2,CASSQGELFF,TGCGCCAGCAGCCAAGGGGAGCTGTTTTTT
-,many,TRBV5-6,TRBJ2-3,CASSLGSAASQYF,TGTGCCAGCAGCTTGGGGTCAGCGGCGTCGCAGTATTTT